Listed below are T cell receptor beta chains from one sample, sequenced in a study of blood T cells in healthy people across ages. TCRdb used MiXCR to reprocess the 5' RACE reads, holding one entry per CDR3 protein. The sample has 850,000 to 1,100,000 distinct CDR3 sequences, around two fifths seen once. Sequenced sample: blood. The receptors were sampled from a man younger than 35 in good health. Both conserved end residues are part of each CDR3.

v_call	j_call	cdr3_aa
TRBV5-1	TRBJ1-1	CASSPRGVGEDTEAFF
TRBV9	TRBJ2-3	CASSNRQASSTDTQYF
TRBV9	TRBJ2-7	CASSRGSGLNNEQYF
TRBV5-1	TRBJ2-7	CASSFTPGSSYEQYF
TRBV3-1	TRBJ2-7	CASSAQGGLYEQYF
TRBV21-1	TRBJ1-2	CASSKVPADHGYTF
TRBV20-1	TRBJ1-5	CSAEATGGNQPQHF
TRBV20-1	TRBJ1-2	CSARDGSGGDGYTF
TRBV4-3	TRBJ1-1	CASSLLGSNTEAFF
TRBV11-1	TRBJ2-1	CASSHTGTGPSYNEQFF
TRBV6-2/TRBV6-3	TRBJ1-2	CASSYGGLNYGYTF
TRBV20-1	TRBJ2-1	CSAKGASGGTHNEQFF
TRBV10-3	TRBJ1-6	CAISESSKWDSPLHF
TRBV4-2	TRBJ2-3	CASSQDIGQGVGDTQYF
TRBV25-1	TRBJ1-1	CASRPSGQRTEAFF
TRBV5-6	TRBJ2-4	CASSVAGLGEQYF
TRBV29-1	TRBJ1-1	CSVAMNTEAFF
TRBV20-1	TRBJ1-1	CSAAGQRFEAFF
TRBV7-6	TRBJ1-1	CASSLRDGMNTEAFF
TRBV12-3/TRBV12-4	TRBJ1-2	CASSLGTGEPGPGYTF
TRBV3-1	TRBJ1-5	CASSQEGDRQPQHF
TRBV6-2/TRBV6-3	TRBJ1-5	CASSDRDRENQPQHF
TRBV3-1	TRBJ1-2	CASSQESGTPNYGYTF
TRBV20-1	TRBJ2-1	CSARVRQGSSYNEQFF
TRBV14	TRBJ1-3	CASSPFSRDRVANTIYF
TRBV3-1	TRBJ2-1	CASSQDEVSQHNEQFF
TRBV7-9	TRBJ2-2	CASSSETKVNTGELFF
TRBV4-3	TRBJ2-5	CASSQGAQIQETQYF
TRBV20-1	TRBJ2-5	CSARDGSGDGTQYF
TRBV6-6	TRBJ2-7	CASSYDRGSYNEQYF
TRBV5-1	TRBJ1-1	CASSLSGVKNTEAFF
TRBV6-5	TRBJ1-1	CASRMITGGRGAFF
TRBV29-1	TRBJ1-2	CSVNRASAYGYTF
TRBV6-2/TRBV6-3	TRBJ1-1	CASSYSRGVTEAFF
TRBV4-1	.	CASSQTYWDRDSQETQYF
TRBV7-9	TRBJ1-2	CASSLVGRANYGYTF
TRBV27	TRBJ1-4	CASSPGPYEKLFF
TRBV7-2	TRBJ1-1	CASGVRQMNTEAFF
TRBV4-3	TRBJ1-6	CASSQGDRLNSPLHF